The 28 T cell receptor beta chains presented below share a single source sample, sequenced in a study of CD8 T cells in Susac syndrome (dated by TCRdb to about 2019). The protocol used for the library was the immunoSEQ multiplex PCR assay. RNA was extracted using the RNeasy kit, and 0.5 to 1 microgram was reverse transcribed with random hexamers. TCRdb handled the public reads itself, with Q25 trimming in fastp and clone calling in MiXCR, and kept productive beta chains. All rows with the same CDR3 protein become a single entry with the most common DNA and genes. Counted in this sample were more than 150,000 distinct CDR3 sequences; approximately 95% of them appeared once. 0.15% to 0.2% of the sample rests with the top ten. Sequenced input: CD8+ T cells from PBMCs. All receptors come from a human donor with Susac syndrome.

In DNA, the CDR3 is TGTGCCAGCAGCTTAGAGACACTTAACTATGGCTACACCTTC. It yields the protein CASSLETLNYGYTF. The genes are TRBV7-2 and TRBJ1-2, with unresolved D. The CDR3 is 14 residues long. Trimming removed 1 base at V and 1 base at J, with 7 bases between. Looked up from germline, CDR1 is SGHTA and CDR2 is FQGNSA.

This clonotype has just a few counts. The CDR3 coding sequence is TGTGCCATTGGACAGGGGGGCACAGATACGCAGTATTTT. It specifies CAIGQGGTDTQYF. The V and J genes are TRBV12-3 or TRBV12-4 and TRBJ2-3, with 10 bases aligning to TRBD1. V shed 10 bases and J 1 base; nucleotides not matched to a gene: 2. There are 13 residues in the CDR3.

The chain's CDR3 is CASSQDEGLGYNEQFF. In nucleotides, the CDR3 is TGCGCCAGCAGCCAAGATGAAGGCTTGGGCTACAATGAGCAGTTCTTC. V is TRBV4-1 and J is TRBJ2-1, with no clear D. CDR1 is MGHRA, CDR2 YSYEKL, per germline. V was pared by 0 bases and J by 3 bases, with 12 bases between. CDR3 size: 16 residues.

The J gene is TRBJ2-7, the V gene TRBV5-1; tentative D call: TRBD1 (6 bases). The CDR3 has 14 residues. The V end was cut by 4 bases, the J end by 2 bases, with 13 bases between. Germline V gene lookup returns CDR1 SGHRS and CDR2 YFSETQ. This CDR3 reads CASSPNQGTYEQYF. CDR3 DNA sequence: TGCGCCAGCAGCCCAAATCAGGGGACCTACGAGCAGTACTTC. The whole variable domain, remainder taken from reference TRBV5-1 and TRBJ2-7, is KAGVTQTPRYLIKTRGQQVTLSCSPISGHRSVSWYQQTPGQGLQFLFEYFSETQRNKGNFPGRFSGRQFSNSRSEMNVSTLELGDSALYLCASSPNQGTYEQYFGPGTRLTVT.

The chain is built from TRBV13 and TRBJ1-2; D is unresolved. CDR3 size: 15 residues. Per germline, CDR1 PRHDT and CDR2 FYEKMQ (reference sequence). Trimming stripped 2 bases from V and 6 bases from J, with 16 bases between. CDR3 region: CASSLFRSEEDGYTF. DNA of the CDR3: TGTGCCAGCAGCTTATTCCGGTCGGAAGAGGATGGCTACACCTTC.

V gene TRBV19 combines with J gene TRBJ1-2; TRBD1 is a possible D gene (5 bases). CDR3 size: 15 residues. CDR1 is LNHDA, CDR2 SQIVND, per germline (reference sequence). V shed 5 bases and J shed 4 bases, with 17 bases lying between them. The CDR3 region is CASSPGTEGGYGYTF. The CDR3 coding sequence is TGTGCCAGTAGTCCAGGGACCGAAGGCGGCTATGGCTACACCTTC.

The chain uses TRBV27 and TRBJ2-6, with a possible D match to TRBD2 (6 bases). CDR3 length: 17 amino acids. V lost 7 bases and J lost 0, with 16 bases in between. CDR1 MNHEY and CDR2 SMNVEV come from the germline V gene (reference sequence). In DNA, the CDR3 is TGTGCCAGCACCCCCGGGGCGGGAAGCTCTGGGGCCAACGTCCTGACTTTC. Amino acids: CASTPGAGSSGANVLTF.

The CDR3 bases are TGTGCCAGCAGCTTAGTTTCGGGGTTTTACAATGAGCAGTTCTTC. Its protein is CASSLVSGFYNEQFF. The chain is built from TRBV7-9 and TRBJ2-1; weak D call: TRBD2 (5 bases). V was trimmed by 1 base and J by 4 bases, leaving 11 bases between them. This CDR3 region has 15 residues. The germline CDR1 and CDR2 sequences are SEHNR and FQNEAQ (reference sequence).

The V and J genes are TRBV5-6 and TRBJ1-5; D is undetermined. The CDR3 is made up of 14 amino acids. Germline V gene data show CDR1 as SGHDT and CDR2 as YYEEEE. V was cut by 2 bases and J by 9 bases, with 15 bases left in between. The CDR3 is CASSLYGGEGPQHF. The CDR3 DNA follows: TGTGCCAGCAGCTTATACGGCGGCGAGGGGCCCCAGCATTTT. Full variable domain (rest looked up from reference TRBV5-6 and TRBJ1-5): DAGVTQSPTHLIKTRGQQVTLRCSPKSGHDTVSWYQQALGQGPQFIFQYYEEEERQRGNFPDRFSGHQFPNYSSELNVNALLLGDSALYLCASSLYGGEGPQHFGDGTRLSIL.

V is TRBV29-1 and J is TRBJ1-2; D might be TRBD1 (6 bases). V gave up 5 bases and J gave up 2 bases, with 18 bases separating them. The CDR3 contains 15 residues. Germline V CDR1 and CDR2: SQVTM, ANQGSEA. CDR3 amino acids: CSVPEQGTSNYGYTF. The CDR3 DNA sequence: TGCAGCGTTCCTGAACAGGGCACTTCGAACTATGGCTACACCTTC.

The J gene is TRBJ2-7, the V gene TRBV28; D is undetermined. This CDR3 has 14 residues. From germline, CDR1 is MDHEN and CDR2 SYDVKM. The ends were cut back, 5 bases at V and 1 base at J, with 12 bases in the middle. CDR3 region: CASSMTAQSYEQYF. The CDR3 DNA sequence: TGTGCCAGCAGTATGACCGCCCAATCCTACGAGCAGTACTTC.

The V and J genes are TRBV2 and TRBJ1-1; D gene ambiguous. The CDR3 is made up of 15 amino acids. Trimming pared 6 bases from V and 0 bases from J, leaving 14 bases between. Looked up from germline, CDR1 is SNHLY and CDR2 is FYNNEI. CDR3 in DNA: TGTGCCAGCAGGGACGGAGAAGATCTGAACACTGAAGCTTTCTTT. As protein: CASRDGEDLNTEAFF.

This clonotype was recorded only once. The chain employs TRBV2 and TRBJ1-2; 9 bases line up with TRBD1. V trimming: 7 bases; J trimming: 8 bases; junction bases outside the gene matches: 11. Germline CDR1 and CDR2: SNHLY and FYNNEI. The length of the CDR3 is 14 residues. CDR3 amino acids: CASNRDRDLQGYTF. DNA for the CDR3: TGTGCCAGCAACCGGGACAGGGATCTTCAGGGCTACACCTTC. The full variable domain, its missing parts supplied by reference TRBV2 and TRBJ1-2, is EPEVTQTPSHQVTQMGQEVILRCVPISNHLYFYWYRQILGQKVEFLVSFYNNEISEKSEIFDDQFSVERPDGSNFTLKIRSTKLEDSAMYFCASNRDRDLQGYTFGSGTRLTVV.

The chain joins TRBV13 to TRBJ2-7; D call uncertain. V dropped 0 bases and J dropped 9 bases, with 9 bases sitting between them. The length of the CDR3 is 12 residues. Germline CDR1 is PRHDT and CDR2 is FYEKMQ (reference sequence). Here the CDR3 reads CASSLGTLGQYF. CDR3 sequence (DNA): TGTGCCAGCAGCTTAGGCACGTTGGGGCAGTACTTC. The full variable domain, with the rest looked up from reference TRBV13 and TRBJ2-7, is AAGVIQSPRHLIKEKRETATLKCYPIPRHDTVYWYQQGPGQDPQFLISFYEKMQSDKGSIPDRFSAQQFSDYHSELNMSSLELGDSALYFCASSLGTLGQYFGPGTRLTVT.

The rearrangement uses TRBV20-1 and TRBJ2-7; D possibly corresponds to TRBD1 (6 bases). CDR1 and CDR2 (germline): DFQATT, SNEGSKA (reference sequence). V was clipped by 3 bases and J by 0 bases, with 9 bases between them. The CDR3 consists of 13 residues. The CDR3 DNA reads as TGCAGTGCTAGGGGGACAAACTCCTACGAGCAGTACTTC. Translation gives CSARGTNSYEQYF.

V and J are TRBV25-1 and TRBJ2-5, with 10 bases aligning to TRBD2. This CDR3 has 19 residues. The germline gives CDR1 MGHDK, CDR2 SYGVNS. V shed 3 bases and J 2 bases; nucleotides not matched to a gene: 15. DNA for the CDR3: TGTGCCAGCAGTGACCCCACCGCCGGACTAGCGGCTATTCAAGAGACCCAGTACTTC. Protein sequence: CASSDPTAGLAAIQETQYF.

The J gene is TRBJ2-4, the V gene TRBV13; D is unresolved. The CDR3 extends over 11 amino acids. V lost 5 bases to trimming and J lost 8 bases, with 7 bases between them. CDR1 is PRHDT, CDR2 FYEKMQ, per germline (reference sequence). The CDR3 sequence is CASSGQDIQYF. The CDR3 coding sequence is TGTGCCAGCAGCGGTCAGGACATTCAGTACTTC.

This sequence joins TRBV18 and TRBJ1-2; D unclear. Germline CDR1 KGHSH, CDR2 LQKENI. Trimming took 4 bases from V and 4 from J, leaving 13 bases between them. The CDR3 totals 14 residues. The CDR3 is CASSLSGEGYGYTF. In DNA form, the CDR3 reads TGTGCCAGCTCACTATCGGGAGAAGGCTATGGCTACACCTTC. Together with reference TRBV18 and TRBJ1-2, the CDR3 gives the full variable domain: NAGVMQNPRHLVRRRGQEARLRCSPMKGHSHVYWYRQLPEEGLKFMVYLQKENIIDESGMPKERFSAEFPKEGPSILRIQQVVRGDSAAYFCASSLSGEGYGYTFGSGTRLTVV.

J is TRBJ2-3 and V is TRBV2; D is perhaps TRBD2 (6 bases). V was cut by 3 bases and J by 1 base, with 14 bases left in between. The CDR3 is 16 amino acids. The V gene's germline CDR1 is SNHLY and CDR2 FYNNEI. The CDR3: CASSDWRDPGTDTQYF. CDR3 nucleotide sequence: TGTGCCAGCAGTGATTGGCGGGATCCGGGCACAGATACGCAGTATTTT.

V gene TRBV20-1 combines with J gene TRBJ1-2, with 7 bases fitting TRBD1. The V and J ends lost 5 bases and 8 bases, in that order; junction bases with no gene match: 11. Germline V CDR1 and CDR2: DFQATT, SNEGSKA (reference sequence). There are 13 residues in the CDR3. This CDR3 reads CSASEKTGSGYTF. CDR3 bases: TGCAGTGCTTCAGAGAAGACAGGGTCCGGCTACACCTTC.

In DNA form, the CDR3 reads TGTGCCAGCAGCGTAGGTACGGGGCCCCAGCATTTT. It yields the protein CASSVGTGPQHF. The chain recombines TRBV9 with TRBJ1-5; D ambiguous. Deletions cut 0 bases from V and 9 bases from J, with 7 bases between. The CDR3 spans 12 residues. Germline loops: CDR1 SGDLS, CDR2 YYNGEE. Drawing the rest from reference TRBV9 and TRBJ1-5, the complete variable domain is DSGVTQTPKHLITATGQRVTLRCSPRSGDLSVYWYQQSLDQGLQFLIQYYNGEERAKGNILERFSAQQFPDLHSELNLSSLELGDSALYFCASSVGTGPQHFGDGTRLSIL.

The V gene is TRBV30, the J gene TRBJ2-2; D tentatively fits TRBD1 or TRBD2 (6 bases each). CDR3 size: 14 residues. Trimming took 0 bases from V and 7 from J, leaving 12 bases between them. Germline V CDR1 and CDR2: GTSNPN, SVGIG (reference sequence). CDR3 sequence (DNA): TGTGCCTGGAGTGTAATAGGGGGGATCGGGGAGCTGTTTTTT. Translation gives CAWSVIGGIGELFF.

This chain links TRBV20-1 with TRBJ1-5; D may be TRBD1 (6 bases). CDR3 length: 15 residues. V lost 0 bases, J lost 6 bases, and 15 bases lay in between. Germline V gene data show CDR1 as DFQATT and CDR2 as SNEGSKA (reference sequence). The CDR3 sequence is CSARDRRGEGQPQHF. The CDR3, as DNA: TGCAGTGCTAGAGATCGTAGGGGGGAAGGTCAGCCCCAGCATTTT.

This sequence joins TRBV5-4 and TRBJ2-6, with D possibly being TRBD1 (6 bases). Per the germline V gene, CDR1 is SGHNT and CDR2 is YYREEE (reference sequence). There are 15 residues in the CDR3. The V end lost 4 bases, the J end lost 2 bases, and 10 bases lay between the germline ends. CDR3: CASSEWTAGANVLTF. The CDR3 nucleotides read TGTGCCAGCAGCGAGTGGACAGCTGGGGCCAACGTCCTGACTTTC.

The V and J genes are TRBV29-1 and TRBJ1-2; 10 bases are a match to TRBD1. The V gene end was trimmed by 3 bases and the J gene end by 3 bases; junction bases not matched to a gene: 7. This CDR3 region has 15 residues. Germline CDR1 and CDR2: SQVTM and ANQGSEA. CDR3 sequence: CSVDGTGVKDYGYTF. The CDR3 DNA reads TGCAGCGTTGACGGGACAGGGGTGAAAGACTATGGCTACACCTTC. Filled out from reference TRBV29-1 and TRBJ1-2, the complete variable domain reads SAVISQKPSRDICQRGTSLTIQCQVDSQVTMMFWYRQQPGQSLTLIATANQGSEATYESGFVIDKFPISRPNLTFSTLTVSNMSPEDSSIYLCSVDGTGVKDYGYTFGSGTRLTVV.

V usage is TRBV6-1 and J usage is TRBJ1-2, with unresolved D. Trimming shortened V by 8 bases and J by 3 bases, and 13 bases separated the two germline ends. This CDR3 is built from 13 residues. From germline, CDR1 is MNHNS and CDR2 SASEGT. The CDR3 is CASEGREHYGYTF. The CDR3, as DNA: TGTGCCAGCGAAGGACGGGAGCACTATGGCTACACCTTC.

CDR3 DNA sequence: TGTGCCAGCAGCTTAGAAGGCGGGGGGGCCACAGAGACCCAGTACTTC. It yields the protein CASSLEGGGATETQYF. This chain joins TRBV7-9 and TRBJ2-5; 9 nucleotides agree with TRBD2. Germline assignment: CDR1 SEHNR and CDR2 FQNEAQ (reference sequence). CDR3 length: 16 residues. The V and J ends lost 1 base and 4 bases, in that order; junction bases with no gene match: 7.

CDR3 coding DNA: TGCAGTGCCCTCACTCTAGCGGGAGACTCAGAGACCCAGTACTTC. Residues: CSALTLAGDSETQYF. The chain has TRBV20-1 and TRBJ2-5, with 10 bases that match TRBD2. CDR1 and CDR2 (germline): DFQATT, SNEGSKA (reference sequence). The J segment lost 4 bases and the V segment lost 6 bases, leaving 11 bases of the junction unmatched. This CDR3 has 15 residues.